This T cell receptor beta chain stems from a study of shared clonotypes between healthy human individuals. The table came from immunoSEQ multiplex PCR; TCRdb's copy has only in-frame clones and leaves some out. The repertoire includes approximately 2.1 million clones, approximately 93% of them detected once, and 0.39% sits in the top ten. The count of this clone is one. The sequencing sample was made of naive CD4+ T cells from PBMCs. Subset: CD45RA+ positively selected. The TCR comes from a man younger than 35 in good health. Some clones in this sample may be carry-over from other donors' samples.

The CDR3 DNA reads as TGTGCCAGCAGCCCGCTCACAGGGGTAGGAAACACCATATATTTT. This sequence encodes CASSPLTGVGNTIYF. The gene calls are TRBV13 and TRBJ1-3; the match to TRBD1 covers 7 bases. The CDR3 consists of 15 residues. Germline CDR1 is PRHDT and CDR2 is FYEKMQ (reference sequence). V was clipped by 5 bases and J by 4 bases; unmatched bases: 8.